In its sample, the clone carrying this T cell receptor (beta chain) was seen a few times. What it recognizes is unknown. A minimum of 6 micrograms of total RNA was extracted per sample. This record belongs to a study of blood T cells in healthy people across ages. Study-level findings and limits: It was not known whether donors were CMV positive (a possible confounder of expanded clonotype changes). Both higher diversity and more naive CD4+ cells marked long-lived donors when set against aged donors.

A second about 7 to 11 cycle PCR used barcoded and J-beta primers. MiXCR was run by TCRdb on the 5' RACE reads, yielding one entry per CDR3 protein. The sample contains hundreds of thousands of distinct CDR3 sequences, 35% to 60% of which appear only once. The germline V and J ends were trimmed by 1 base and 3 bases, with 8 bases remaining between them. Per germline, CDR1 KGHSH and CDR2 LQKENI. This CDR3 comprises 14 residues. Source material: blood. This TCR was recovered from a man older than 75 in good health. The genes are TRBV18 and TRBJ2-3, with D perhaps matching TRBD1 or TRBD2 (5 bases each). The CDR3 sequence: CASSPRGLTDTQYF. In DNA form, the CDR3 reads TGTGCCAGCTCACCACGGGGGTTGACAGATACGCAGTATTTT.